This TCR beta chain was documented in a study of PD-1 blockade in classical Hodgkin lymphoma. The CDR3 length is 18 residues. V lost 3 bases to trimming and J lost 0 bases; unmatched junction nucleotides: 6. CDR1 is LGHNA, CDR2 YNFKEQ, per germline. Repertoires were generated with immunoSEQ multiplex PCR, while TCRdb's copy carries only in-frame clones and drops some. Among fewer than 90,000 clones listed, just over 90% were seen once. Brentuximab vedotin exposure varied among the patients, all of whom had relapsed after autologous stem cell transplantation. J is TRBJ2-6 and V is TRBV4-2; 9 nucleotides align to TRBD2. The receptor was derived from a human donor with classical Hodgkin lymphoma. The sample in question was peripheral blood mononuclear cells (PBMCs), obtained at baseline. CDR3 sequence (DNA): TGTGCCAGCAGCCAGGAGACTAGCGGAAGCTCTGGGGCCAACGTCCTGACTTTC. It specifies CASSQETSGSSGANVLTF.